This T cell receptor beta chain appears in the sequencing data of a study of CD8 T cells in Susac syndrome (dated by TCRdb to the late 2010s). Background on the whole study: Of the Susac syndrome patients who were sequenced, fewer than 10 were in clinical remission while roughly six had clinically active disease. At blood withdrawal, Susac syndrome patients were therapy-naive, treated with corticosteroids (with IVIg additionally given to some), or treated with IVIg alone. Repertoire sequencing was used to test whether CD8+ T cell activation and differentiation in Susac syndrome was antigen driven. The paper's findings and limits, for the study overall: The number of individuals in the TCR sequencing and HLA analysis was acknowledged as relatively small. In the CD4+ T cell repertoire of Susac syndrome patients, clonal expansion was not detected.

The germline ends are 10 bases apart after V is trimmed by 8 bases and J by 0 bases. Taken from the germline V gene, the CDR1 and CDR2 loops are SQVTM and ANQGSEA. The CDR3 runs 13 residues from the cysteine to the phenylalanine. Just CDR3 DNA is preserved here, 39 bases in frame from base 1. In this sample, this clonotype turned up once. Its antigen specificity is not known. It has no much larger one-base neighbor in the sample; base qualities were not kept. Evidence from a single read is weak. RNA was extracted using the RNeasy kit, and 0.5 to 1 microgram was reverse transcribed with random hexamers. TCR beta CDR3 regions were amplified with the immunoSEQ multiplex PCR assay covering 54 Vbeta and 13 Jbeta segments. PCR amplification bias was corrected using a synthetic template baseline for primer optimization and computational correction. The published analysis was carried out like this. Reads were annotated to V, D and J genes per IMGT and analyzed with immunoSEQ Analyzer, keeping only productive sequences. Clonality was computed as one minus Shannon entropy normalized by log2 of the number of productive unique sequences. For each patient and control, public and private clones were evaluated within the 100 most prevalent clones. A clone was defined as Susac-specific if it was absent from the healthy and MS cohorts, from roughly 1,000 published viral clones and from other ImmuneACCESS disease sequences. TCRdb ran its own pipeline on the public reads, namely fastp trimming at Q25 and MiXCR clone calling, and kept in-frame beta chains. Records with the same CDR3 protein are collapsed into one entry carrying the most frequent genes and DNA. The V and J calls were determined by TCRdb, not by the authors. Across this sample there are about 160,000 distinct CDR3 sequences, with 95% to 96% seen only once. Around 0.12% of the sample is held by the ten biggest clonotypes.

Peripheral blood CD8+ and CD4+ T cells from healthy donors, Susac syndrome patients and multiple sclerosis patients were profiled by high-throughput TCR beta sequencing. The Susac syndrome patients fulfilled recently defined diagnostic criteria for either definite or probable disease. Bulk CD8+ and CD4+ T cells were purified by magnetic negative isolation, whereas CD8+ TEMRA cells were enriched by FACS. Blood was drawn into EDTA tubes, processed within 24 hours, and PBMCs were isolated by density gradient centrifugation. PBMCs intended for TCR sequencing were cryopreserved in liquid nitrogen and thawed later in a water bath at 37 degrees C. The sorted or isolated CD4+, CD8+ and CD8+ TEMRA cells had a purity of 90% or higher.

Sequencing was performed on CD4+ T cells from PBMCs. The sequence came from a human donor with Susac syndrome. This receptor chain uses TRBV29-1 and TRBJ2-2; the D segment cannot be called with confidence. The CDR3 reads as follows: CSFNSANTGELFF. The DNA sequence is TGCAGCTTTAACAGTGCGAACACCGGGGAGCTGTTTTTT.